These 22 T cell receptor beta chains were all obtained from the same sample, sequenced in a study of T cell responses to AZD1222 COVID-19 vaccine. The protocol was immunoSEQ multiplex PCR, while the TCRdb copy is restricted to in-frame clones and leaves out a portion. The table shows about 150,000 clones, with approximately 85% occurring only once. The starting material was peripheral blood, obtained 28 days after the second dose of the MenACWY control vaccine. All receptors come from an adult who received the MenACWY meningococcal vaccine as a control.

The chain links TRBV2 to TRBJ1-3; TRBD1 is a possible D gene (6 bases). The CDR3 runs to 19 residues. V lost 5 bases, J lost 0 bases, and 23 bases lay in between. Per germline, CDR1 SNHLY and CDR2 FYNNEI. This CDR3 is CASSIFRGPDLSSGNTIYF. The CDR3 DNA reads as TGTGCCAGCAGTATATTCCGGGGGCCGGATTTGAGCTCTGGAAACACCATATATTTT. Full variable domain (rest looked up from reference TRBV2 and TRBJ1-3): EPEVTQTPSHQVTQMGQEVILRCVPISNHLYFYWYRQILGQKVEFLVSFYNNEISEKSEIFDDQFSVERPDGSNFTLKIRSTKLEDSAMYFCASSIFRGPDLSSGNTIYFGEGSWLTVV.

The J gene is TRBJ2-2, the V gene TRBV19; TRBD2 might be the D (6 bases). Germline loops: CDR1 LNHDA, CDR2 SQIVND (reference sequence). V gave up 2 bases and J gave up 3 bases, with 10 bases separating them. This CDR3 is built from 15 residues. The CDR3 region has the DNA TGTGCCAGTAGTATAAGGAGCGGGTACACCGGGGAGCTGTTTTTT. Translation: CASSIRSGYTGELFF.

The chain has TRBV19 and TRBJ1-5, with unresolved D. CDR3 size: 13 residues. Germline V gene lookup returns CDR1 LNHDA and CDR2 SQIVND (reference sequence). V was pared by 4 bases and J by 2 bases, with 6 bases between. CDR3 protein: CASSNGGNQPQHF. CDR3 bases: TGTGCCAGTAGTAATGGGGGCAATCAGCCCCAGCATTTT.

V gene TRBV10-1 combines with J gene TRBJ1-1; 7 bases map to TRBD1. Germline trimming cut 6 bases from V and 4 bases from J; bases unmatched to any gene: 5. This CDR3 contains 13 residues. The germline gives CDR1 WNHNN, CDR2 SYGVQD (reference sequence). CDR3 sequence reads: CASSQQGSTEAFF. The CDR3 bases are TGCGCCAGCAGCCAACAGGGGTCCACTGAAGCTTTCTTT.

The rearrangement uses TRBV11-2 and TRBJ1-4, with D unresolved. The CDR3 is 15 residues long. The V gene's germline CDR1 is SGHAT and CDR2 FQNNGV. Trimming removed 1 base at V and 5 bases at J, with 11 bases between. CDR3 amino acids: CASSLGSQPNEKLFF. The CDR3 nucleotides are TGTGCCAGCAGCTTAGGTAGTCAGCCAAATGAAAAACTGTTTTTT.

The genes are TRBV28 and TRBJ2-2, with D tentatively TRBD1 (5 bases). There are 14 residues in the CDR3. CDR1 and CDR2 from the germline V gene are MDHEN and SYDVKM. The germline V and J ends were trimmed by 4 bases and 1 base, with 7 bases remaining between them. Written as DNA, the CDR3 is TGTGCCAGCAGTTCTACAGGGAACACCGGGGAGCTGTTTTTT. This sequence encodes CASSSTGNTGELFF.

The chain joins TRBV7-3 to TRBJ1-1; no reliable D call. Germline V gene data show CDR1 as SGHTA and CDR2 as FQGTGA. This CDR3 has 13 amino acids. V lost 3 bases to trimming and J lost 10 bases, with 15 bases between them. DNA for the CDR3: TGTGCCAGCAGCTTTGACCCCCTAGGGCGAGCTTTCTTT. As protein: CASSFDPLGRAFF. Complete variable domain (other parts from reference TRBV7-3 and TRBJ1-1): GAGVSQTPSNKVTEKGKYVELRCDPISGHTALYWYRQSLGQGPEFLIYFQGTGAADDSGLPNDRFFAVRPEGSVSTLKIQRTERGDSAVYLCASSFDPLGRAFFGQGTRLTVV.

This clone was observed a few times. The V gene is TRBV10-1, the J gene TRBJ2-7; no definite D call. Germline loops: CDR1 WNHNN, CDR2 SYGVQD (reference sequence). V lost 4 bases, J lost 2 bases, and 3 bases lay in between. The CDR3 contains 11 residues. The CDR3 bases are TGCGCCAGCAGTGTCGCCTACGAGCAGTACTTC. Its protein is CASSVAYEQYF.

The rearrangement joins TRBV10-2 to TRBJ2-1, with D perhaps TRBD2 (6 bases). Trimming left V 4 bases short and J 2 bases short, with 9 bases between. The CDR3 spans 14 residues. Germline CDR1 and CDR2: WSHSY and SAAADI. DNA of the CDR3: TGCGCCAGCAGTGGGGGAGGTACCTACAATGAGCAGTTCTTC. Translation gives CASSGGGTYNEQFF.

CDR3 sequence: CASSLAQGSSYNEQFF. The CDR3 DNA reads TGTGCCAGCTCCCTGGCTCAGGGGAGCTCCTACAATGAGCAGTTCTTC. The chain recombines TRBV9 with TRBJ2-1; D is perhaps TRBD1 (6 bases). Germline V gives CDR1 SGDLS, CDR2 YYNGEE. The V and J ends lost 7 bases and 0 bases respectively, with 17 bases between them. CDR3 length: 16 amino acids.

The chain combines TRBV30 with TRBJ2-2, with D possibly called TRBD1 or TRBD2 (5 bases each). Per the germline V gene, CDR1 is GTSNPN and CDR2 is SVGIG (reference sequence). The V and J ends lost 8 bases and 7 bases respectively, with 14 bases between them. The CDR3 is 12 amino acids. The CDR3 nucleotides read TGTGCCGAGAGGCCGAGGGGCGGGGAGCTGTTTTTT. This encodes CAERPRGGELFF.

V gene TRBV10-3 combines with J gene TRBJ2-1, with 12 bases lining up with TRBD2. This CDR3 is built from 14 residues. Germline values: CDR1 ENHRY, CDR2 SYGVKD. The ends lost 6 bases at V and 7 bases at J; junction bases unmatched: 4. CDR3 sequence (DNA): TGTGCCATCAGATCGACTAGCGGGAGTAATGAGCAGTTCTTC. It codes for CAIRSTSGSNEQFF.

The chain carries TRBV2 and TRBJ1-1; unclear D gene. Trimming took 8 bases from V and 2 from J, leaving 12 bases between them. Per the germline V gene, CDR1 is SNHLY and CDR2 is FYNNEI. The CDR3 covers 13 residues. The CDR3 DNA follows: TGTGCCAGCGTGAGAGATTCCAACACTGAAGCTTTCTTT. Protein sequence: CASVRDSNTEAFF.

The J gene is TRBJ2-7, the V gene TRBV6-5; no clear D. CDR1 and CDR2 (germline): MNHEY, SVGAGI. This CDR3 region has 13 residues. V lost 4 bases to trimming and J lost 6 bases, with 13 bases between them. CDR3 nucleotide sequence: TGTGCCAGCAGTTCGCAGGCGGCCGTCGAGCAGTACTTC. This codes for CASSSQAAVEQYF.

This CDR3 reads CASSPGISNQPQHF. In DNA form, the CDR3 reads TGTGCCAGCAGTCCGGGTATTAGCAATCAGCCCCAGCATTTT. The chain recombines TRBV28 with TRBJ1-5; the D is unclear. Germline V CDR1 and CDR2: MDHEN, SYDVKM. The V end lost 5 bases, the J end lost 0 bases, and 8 bases lay between the germline ends. The CDR3 is 14 residues long. Based on the CDR3 plus reference TRBV28 and TRBJ1-5, the full variable domain is DVKVTQSSRYLVKRTGEKVFLECVQDMDHENMFWYRQDPGLGLRLIYFSYDVKMKEKGDIPEGYSVSREKKERFSLILESASTNQTSMYLCASSPGISNQPQHFGDGTRLSIL.

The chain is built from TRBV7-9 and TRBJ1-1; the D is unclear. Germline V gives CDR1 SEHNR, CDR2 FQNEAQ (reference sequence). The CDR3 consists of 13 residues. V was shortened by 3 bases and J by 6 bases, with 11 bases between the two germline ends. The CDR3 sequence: CASSFTVYPEAFF. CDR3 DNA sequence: TGTGCCAGCAGCTTTACGGTTTACCCTGAAGCTTTCTTT.

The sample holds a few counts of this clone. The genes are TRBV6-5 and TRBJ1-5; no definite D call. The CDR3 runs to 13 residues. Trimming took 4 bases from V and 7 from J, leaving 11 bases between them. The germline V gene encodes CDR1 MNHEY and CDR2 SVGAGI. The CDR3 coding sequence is TGTGCCAGCAGTTTTGGCCGGCAACAGCCCCAGCATTTT. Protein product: CASSFGRQQPQHF.

CDR3 loop: CASSLLGDEETQYF. DNA for the CDR3: TGTGCCAGCAGTTTATTGGGGGACGAAGAGACCCAGTACTTC. V is TRBV27 and J is TRBJ2-5, with D perhaps being TRBD1 or TRBD2 (5 bases each). CDR1 MNHEY and CDR2 SMNVEV come from the germline V gene (reference sequence). The CDR3 is 14 residues long. Between the trimmed V and J ends, which lost 1 base and 3 bases, there was a span of 9 bases.

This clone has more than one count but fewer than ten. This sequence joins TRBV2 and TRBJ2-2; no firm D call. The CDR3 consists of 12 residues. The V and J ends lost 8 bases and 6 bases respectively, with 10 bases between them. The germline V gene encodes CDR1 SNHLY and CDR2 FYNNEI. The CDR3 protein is CASLHRAGELFF. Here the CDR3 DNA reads TGTGCCAGCCTACATCGGGCCGGGGAGCTGTTTTTT.

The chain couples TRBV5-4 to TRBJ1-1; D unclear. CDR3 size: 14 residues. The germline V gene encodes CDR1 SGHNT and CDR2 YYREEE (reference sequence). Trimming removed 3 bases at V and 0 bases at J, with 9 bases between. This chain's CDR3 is CASSYDPMNTEAFF. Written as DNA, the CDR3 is TGTGCCAGCAGCTATGACCCAATGAACACTGAAGCTTTCTTT.

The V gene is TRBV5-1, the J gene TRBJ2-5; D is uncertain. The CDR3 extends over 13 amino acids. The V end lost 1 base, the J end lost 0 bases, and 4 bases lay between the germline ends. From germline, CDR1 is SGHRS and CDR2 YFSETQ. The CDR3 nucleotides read TGCGCCAGCAGCTTGAAGGACCAAGAGACCCAGTACTTC. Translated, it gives CASSLKDQETQYF.

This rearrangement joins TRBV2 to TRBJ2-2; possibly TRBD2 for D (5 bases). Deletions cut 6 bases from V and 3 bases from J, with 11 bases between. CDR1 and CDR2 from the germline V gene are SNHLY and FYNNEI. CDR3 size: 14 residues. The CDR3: CASRRTDYTGELFF. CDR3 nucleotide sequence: TGTGCCAGCAGGAGGACGGACTACACCGGGGAGCTGTTTTTT.